Each of the 9 T cell receptor beta chains below was sequenced from the same sample in a study of T-cell memory formation after mild COVID-19 (dated by TCRdb to the early 2020s). Library prep was done by 5' RACE. TCRdb records Illumina NovaSeq 6000 as the sequencer. TCRdb reanalyzed the raw reads on its own, using fastp at Q25 for trimming and MiXCR for clone calling, and kept in-frame beta chains. Entries are consolidated by CDR3 protein sequence, retaining the most common genes and DNA. The sample table holds about 470,000 distinct CDR3 sequences, of which approximately 25% were seen once. Around 12% of the sample rests with the top ten. Sequenced: PBMCs or a T cell subset sorted from them (not recorded which). The receptors derive from an adult woman who had mild COVID-19 (a few samples of this study predate the infection). The sample titles of this study are shuffled in the database, so cell type and time point are left out; the donor was told from shared clones.

The chain joins TRBV28 to TRBJ1-4; 8 positions agree with TRBD1. The CDR3 is 16 residues long. CDR1 and CDR2 (germline): MDHEN, SYDVKM. V lost 5 bases and J lost 3; bases outside the gene matches: 8. The CDR3 sequence: CASSAGGAGSNEKLFF. CDR3 sequence (DNA): TGTGCCAGCAGTGCAGGGGGCGCGGGCTCTAATGAAAAACTGTTTTTT.

This clonotype was seen a handful of times. The CDR3 protein is CASSYTLSTPQFF. The CDR3 DNA is TGTGCCAGCAGTTACACCTTGAGCACCCCGCAGTTCTTC. V and J are TRBV6-2 or TRBV6-3 and TRBJ2-1; D uncertain. The germline CDR1 and CDR2 sequences are MNHEY and SVGEGT. Trimming pared 2 bases from V and 12 bases from J, leaving 14 bases between. The CDR3 has 13 amino acids.

The chain links TRBV7-9 to TRBJ2-5; no firm D call. Germline loops: CDR1 SEHNR, CDR2 FQNEAQ (reference sequence). Trimming removed 5 bases at V and 0 bases at J, with 7 bases between. This CDR3 has 13 amino acids. Written as DNA, the CDR3 is TGTGCCAGCAGCGACGGCAACCAAGAGACCCAGTACTTC. It specifies CASSDGNQETQYF.

This clonotype has just one count. The chain has TRBV7-9 and TRBJ1-1, with 7 bases fitting TRBD1. V was pared by 3 bases and J by 7 bases, with 20 bases of the junction left unmatched. Germline V gene data show CDR1 as SEHNR and CDR2 as FQNEAQ (reference sequence). This CDR3 comprises 18 residues. This CDR3 reads CASSFRGVRRQGKGEAFF. The CDR3 nucleotides read TGTGCCAGCAGCTTCAGGGGCGTCAGGCGACAGGGTAAGGGTGAAGCTTTCTTT.

This clonotype was detected only a few times. The rearrangement uses TRBV11-3 and TRBJ2-2; D might be TRBD2 (6 bases). This CDR3 has 16 amino acids. Germline values: CDR1 SGHNT, CDR2 YENEEA. V was clipped by 5 bases and J by 3 bases, with 16 bases between them. CDR3 sequence (DNA): TGTGCCAGCAGCCCCGGGGACTTTAGGGACACCGGGGAGCTGTTTTTT. Its translation: CASSPGDFRDTGELFF.

V gene TRBV4-2 combines with J gene TRBJ2-1; 15 nucleotides match TRBD2. V shed 1 base and J 7 bases; nucleotides not matched to a gene: 5. The CDR3 contains 17 residues. From germline, CDR1 is LGHNA and CDR2 YNFKEQ. The CDR3 here is CASSQAFGTSGRNEQFF. The CDR3 DNA reads as TGTGCCAGCAGCCAAGCGTTCGGGACTAGCGGGAGGAATGAGCAGTTCTTC.

The chain uses TRBV4-1 and TRBJ2-5, with 12 nucleotides matching TRBD2. J lost 9 bases, V lost 3 bases, and 8 bases had no gene match. The CDR3 spans 15 residues. CDR1 and CDR2 from the germline V gene are MGHRA and YSYEKL. The CDR3 loop is CASSHQTGLAGPQYF. CDR3 coding DNA: TGCGCCAGCAGCCATCAAACAGGACTAGCGGGACCCCAGTACTTC.

This sequence joins TRBV6-5 and TRBJ2-2; 7 bases match TRBD1. The ends lost 0 bases at V and 6 bases at J; junction bases unmatched: 1. The CDR3 runs 14 residues. CDR1 is MNHEY, CDR2 SVGAGI, per germline. CDR3 loop: CASSYSQGAGELFF. The CDR3 DNA follows: TGTGCCAGCAGTTACTCGCAGGGGGCCGGGGAGCTGTTTTTT.

This clonotype showed up just once. At one of its ends the junction is not consistent with the germline gene, which may arise from a read error. The CDR3 here is CASRLAAGSTDTQYF. The DNA for the CDR3 is TGCGCCAGCAGATTGGCCGCGGGGAGCACAGATACGCAGTATTTT. The chain couples TRBV5-1 to TRBJ2-3; weak D call: TRBD2 (6 bases). The CDR3 is made up of 15 amino acids. The V gene's germline CDR1 is SGHRS and CDR2 YFSETQ.